This TCR beta chain stems from a study of vaccination and CD4 T cells after COVID-19 (dated by TCRdb to between 2021 and 2024). With respect to the entire study: Convalescent patients had a positive SARS-CoV-2 result on nasal swab PCR, and of these patients, under ten had mild disease and one had severe disease. The convalescent cohort included six males and four females, with two Hispanic individuals, seven Caucasians, two Asians and one multiracial person. Participants got two doses of the Pfizer-BioNTech BNT162b2 vaccine (n=8) or two doses of the Moderna mRNA-1273 vaccine (n=2). Post-COVID blood samples from convalescent patients were collected a median of roughly 100 days after diagnosis, with a range of 35 to 161 days. Post-vaccine blood samples were taken a median of around 70 days after the second vaccine dose, with a range of 14 to 241 days. Culture stimuli were overlapping spike peptide pools from SARS-CoV-2 and from the common cold coronaviruses HCoV-NL63, HCoV-OC43 and HCoV-229E. Control cultures used a CEFX viral epitope pool as positive control, an HIV-1 Nef peptide pool as negative control, or no peptide. In roughly 11 COVID-19 convalescent patients and a handful of infection-naive healthy vaccine recipients, the spike-specific CD4+ TCR repertoire before mRNA vaccination was compared with the repertoire after mRNA vaccination.

This specimen's treatment or condition label, per the study, means: approximately 11-day PBMC culture with coronavirus spike peptide pools or control peptides (ViraFEST assay). The study used the ViraFEST assay, which expanded antigen-specific T cells with peptide pools and then identified expanded clonotypes by TCR sequencing. Positive SARS-CoV-2 PCR tests in the convalescent patients dated from March to December 2020, before Alpha, Beta and Delta variants emerged in the United States. Some 2 million PBMCs per well were cultured in IMDM with roughly 5% human AB serum and around 10 IU/ml IL-2, plus 10 ug/ml peptide pools. On days 3 and 7, half of the culture medium was replaced with fresh IL-2-containing medium. After less than 12 days of culture, CD4+ T cells were isolated by negative selection using the EasySep CD4+ T cell isolation kit. PBMCs were separated from whole blood using Ficoll-Paque Plus gradient centrifugation and then either used fresh or cryopreserved at -140C. Each culture condition was generally run in triplicate wells.

Library preparation was by PCR. DNA from cultured CD4+ T cells was subjected to TCR sequencing with the Oncomine TCR Beta short-read assay at the Johns Hopkins FTIC core. The QIAamp micro DNA kit was used to extract genomic DNA from the cultured CD4+ T cells. Oncomine TCR Beta libraries from cultured CD4+ T cells were pooled with unique dual indexes and sequenced on an Illumina iSeq 100. As for the authors' bioinformatics: Non-productive sequences were filtered out, and CDR3s that did not start with C, did not end with F or W, or were shorter than 7 amino acids were discarded. Antigen-specific clonotypes were identified with the MANAFEST web application by comparing peptide-stimulated wells with reference and other culture wells. For a clone to be called positive, the clone needed an FDR below 0.05, an odds ratio above 5, and a productive frequency above 0.1% in at least two of three replicate wells. A clonotype counted as cross-reactive if it showed significant expansion both in the SARS-CoV-2 spike wells and in at least one common cold coronavirus spike condition. CDR3 homology was assessed with Levenshtein distances (stringdist) and unrooted phylogenetic trees (ape) in R version 3.6.1. TCRdb's own reprocessing of the public reads used fastp at Q25 and MiXCR and kept productive beta chains. When rows share a CDR3 protein, they turn into one entry using the most common DNA and genes. For this entry, the V and J calls and clone size follow TCRdb and not the study's own pipeline. The sample table contains about 11,000 distinct CDR3 sequences; only one count was recorded for 64% of them. The top ten hold 34% of the sample.

Findings and caveats that apply to the study as a whole: In convalescent patients, nearly all vaccine-specific clones (304 of 307) were found to be mono-reactive for SARS-CoV-2 spike rather than cross-reactive with common cold coronaviruses. Relatively few convalescent patients were included in the study, and early timepoints after natural infection were not analyzed. The median count of SARS-CoV-2-reactive clonotypes went up from around 20 after infection to 38 after vaccination, although the change was not significant. Among the post-vaccine SARS-CoV-2-reactive clones in convalescent patients, a median about 86% showed up only after vaccination, which suggests vaccine-specific priming.

Remarks on this clonotype: This receptor's antigen is unknown. One base away there is no much larger clone; base qualities are not given.

Its CDR3 holds 16 amino acids, cysteine through phenylalanine. This entry keeps only the CDR3 DNA: 48 bases, framed from base 1. V is clipped by 2 bases and J by 0 bases, and the sequence between their germline boundaries is 10 bases long. From the germline V gene (reference sequence), CDR1 is SEHNR and CDR2 is FQNEAQ. The specimen sequenced was CD4+ T cells from blood, cultured in vitro. This TCR derives from a human donor who had recovered from COVID-19. This sequence uses TRBV7-9 and TRBJ2-2; a weak D assignment points to TRBD2 (6 bases agree). The CDR3 protein sequence reads: CASSLLGGPNTGELFF. Read as DNA, the sequence is TGTGCCAGCAGCTTACTCGGAGGGCCGAACACCGGGGAGCTGTTTTTT. The variable domain in full, with residues beyond the CDR3 obtained from the reference TRBV7-9 and TRBJ2-2 genes, is DTGVSQNPRHKITKRGQNVTFRCDPISEHNRLYWYRQTLGQGPEFLTYFQNEAQLEKSRLLSDRFSAERPKGSFSTLEIQRTEQGDSAMYLCASSLLGGPNTGELFFGEGSRLTVL.